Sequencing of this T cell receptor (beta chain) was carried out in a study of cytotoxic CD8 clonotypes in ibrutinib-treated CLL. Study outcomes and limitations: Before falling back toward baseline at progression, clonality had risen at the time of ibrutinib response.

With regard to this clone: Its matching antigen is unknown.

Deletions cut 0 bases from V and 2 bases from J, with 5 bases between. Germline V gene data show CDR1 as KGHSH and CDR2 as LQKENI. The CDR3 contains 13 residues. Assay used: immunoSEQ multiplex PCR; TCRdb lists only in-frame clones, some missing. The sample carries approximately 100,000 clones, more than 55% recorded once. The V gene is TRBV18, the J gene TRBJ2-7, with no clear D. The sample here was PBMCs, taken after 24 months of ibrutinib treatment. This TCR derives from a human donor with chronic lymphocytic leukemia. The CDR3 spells CASSPPTPYEQYF. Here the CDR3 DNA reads TGTGCCAGCTCACCACCTACCCCCTACGAGCAGTACTTC.